This T cell receptor beta chain was obtained from a study of blood T cell repertoires in COVID-19. Study-wide context: Acute and convalescent COVID-19 specimens originated in the United States, Italy and Spain. PBMCs, B-cell-depleted T cells, or T cells were the source of the cDNA or gDNA that made up the material.

As processed by the authors: Estimation of nucleated cell counts was performed using reference gene primer amplification. Produced via immunoSEQ multiplex PCR; TCRdb's table is partial and in-frame only. From that table come the V and J calls and clone size; the DNA was used to work out D and trimming. Of some 87,000 clones listed, 87% are singletons. The sample holds many counts of this clone. The identical CDR3 is also encoded by other nucleotide sequences in the sample. This CDR3 spans 15 amino acids. Germline V gives CDR1 WSHSY, CDR2 SAAADI. V was trimmed by 3 bases and J by 0 bases, leaving 9 bases between them.

Sequencing was performed on peripheral blood. This sequence originates from a human donor in a cohort sampled during active COVID-19. The gene calls are TRBV10-2 and TRBJ1-5; D gene ambiguous. CDR3 residues: CASSDAGYSNQPQHF. The CDR3 region has the DNA TGCGCCAGCAGTGATGCAGGCTATAGCAATCAGCCCCAGCATTTT.